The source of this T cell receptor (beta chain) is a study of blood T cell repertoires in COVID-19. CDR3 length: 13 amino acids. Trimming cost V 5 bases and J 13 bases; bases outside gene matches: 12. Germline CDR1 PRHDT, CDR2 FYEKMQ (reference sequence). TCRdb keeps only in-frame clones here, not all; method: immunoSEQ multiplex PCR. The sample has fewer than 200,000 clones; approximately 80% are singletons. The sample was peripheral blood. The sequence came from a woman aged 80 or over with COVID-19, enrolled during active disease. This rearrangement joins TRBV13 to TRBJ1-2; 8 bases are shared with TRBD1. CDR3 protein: CASSQRDRTVVTF. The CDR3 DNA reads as TGTGCCAGCAGCCAAAGGGACAGGACTGTGGTCACCTTC.